This is a list of T cell receptor beta chains from one sample in a study of shared clonotypes between healthy human individuals. Only in-frame clones appear in the TCRdb table, and some are missing; sequencing was by immunoSEQ multiplex PCR. The sample carries some 2 million clones, 85% to 95% recorded once. The sequencing input was naive CD4+ T cells sorted from blood. The source is a man between 18 and 29 years old in good health. CDR3s include the opening cysteine and the closing phenylalanine or tryptophan. Where a row states a size, it is once, few, many or the class of an expanded clone; other rows omit it.

CDR3 protein: CASSQGTYPGAEAFF
J gene: TRBJ1-1
clone size: .
V gene: TRBV4-3

CDR3 protein: CASSPLRELFF
J gene: TRBJ2-2
clone size: .
V gene: TRBV7-8

CDR3 protein: CASSLSGEQFF
J gene: TRBJ2-1
clone size: .
V gene: TRBV5-1

CDR3 protein: CASSDSPTTGELFF
J gene: TRBJ2-2
clone size: .
V gene: TRBV25-1

CDR3 protein: CASRAGQAYEQYF
J gene: TRBJ2-7
clone size: .
V gene: TRBV5-6

CDR3 protein: CASSPTSGGTGELFF
J gene: TRBJ2-2
clone size: .
V gene: TRBV7-3

CDR3 protein: CASSDSPRANEQFF
J gene: TRBJ2-1
clone size: .
V gene: TRBV6-4

CDR3 protein: CASSSTGMIGNTIYF
J gene: TRBJ1-3
clone size: .
V gene: TRBV28

CDR3 protein: CAWSVYNEQFF
J gene: TRBJ2-1
clone size: .
V gene: TRBV30

CDR3 protein: CASSQKGRPNQPQHF
J gene: TRBJ1-5
clone size: .
V gene: TRBV23-1

CDR3 protein: CASTTSANTGELFF
J gene: TRBJ2-2
clone size: .
V gene: TRBV6-1

CDR3 protein: CASRMAGGGELFF
J gene: TRBJ2-2
clone size: .
V gene: TRBV6-1

CDR3 protein: CATSRGTSGLGADTQYF
J gene: TRBJ2-3
clone size: once
V gene: TRBV15

CDR3 protein: CASSLLAGGSPGTQYF
J gene: TRBJ2-3
clone size: .
V gene: TRBV9

CDR3 protein: CASTATDRVSDYGYTF
J gene: TRBJ1-2
clone size: .
V gene: TRBV4-1

CDR3 protein: CASSPQGSSETQYF
J gene: TRBJ2-5
clone size: .
V gene: TRBV25-1

CDR3 protein: CASSLALSDEQYF
J gene: TRBJ2-7
clone size: .
V gene: TRBV7-9

CDR3 protein: CSGFFDEQFF
J gene: TRBJ2-1
clone size: .
V gene: TRBV20-1

CDR3 protein: CASGKAGGSTRNIQYF
J gene: TRBJ2-4
clone size: .
V gene: TRBV7-2

CDR3 protein: CASSPLGAEEQYF
J gene: TRBJ2-7
clone size: .
V gene: TRBV18

CDR3 protein: CASSTTDSPLHF
J gene: TRBJ1-6
clone size: .
V gene: TRBV18

CDR3 protein: CASSVRDSPSPLHF
J gene: TRBJ1-6
clone size: .
V gene: TRBV19